The clone carrying this T cell receptor beta chain appeared once. Its antigen is as yet unknown. With 60 Vbeta and 13 Jbeta primers, the PCR was carried out. Profiled with immunoSEQ multiplex PCR; TCRdb holds only in-frame clones, not every one. The sample holds 150,000 to 200,000 clones, approximately 80% seen once. The data were taken from a study of cytomegalovirus exposure and HLA in healthy donors. General study findings and limits: Later genetic work tied a missense DCLRE1C variant to beta-chain V and J trimming. Reportedly, cytomegalovirus status was diagnosed with high sensitivity and specificity. Clonal expansion, a later analysis showed, was greater in HLA-associated TCR beta chains than in equally common others.

Germline V CDR1 and CDR2: MDHEN, SYDVKM. After removal of 4 bases from V and 2 bases from J, the junction contained 0 bases not matched to a gene. The CDR3 has 13 residues. This TCR was recovered from a woman between 18 and 29 years old in good health and CMV-seronegative. This chain uses TRBV28 with TRBJ1-2, with 8 bases fitting TRBD1. The sequencing input was PBMCs. CDR3 sequence: CASSWTGNYGYTF. In DNA form, the CDR3 reads TGTGCCAGCAGTTGGACAGGGAACTATGGCTACACCTTC.